This T cell receptor beta chain was retrieved from a study of blood T cell repertoires in COVID-19. Overall study: From the United States, Italy and Spain came samples of acute and convalescent COVID-19.

The V end was cut by 2 bases, the J end by 4 bases, with 17 bases between. The CDR3 loop spans 17 amino acids. The germline V gene encodes CDR1 LNHNV and CDR2 YYDKDF (reference sequence). Sequenced by immunoSEQ multiplex PCR; TCRdb stores in-frame clones only, minus some. The sample has 330,000 or so clones, 88% seen once. The gene calls are TRBV15 and TRBJ2-2, with D possibly matching TRBD1 (6 bases). What was sequenced was PBMCs or T cells enriched from blood (not recorded which). The TCR was taken from a woman in her 30s who had been exposed to COVID-19. The CDR3: CATSRKMTGLGTGELFF. The DNA for the CDR3 is TGTGCCACCAGCAGAAAAATGACAGGACTCGGCACCGGGGAGCTGTTTTTT.